This is a list of T cell receptor beta chains from one sample in a study of T cells in Graves' hyperthyroidism and ophthalmopathy. TCRdb redid the calling of the multiplex PCR reads with MiXCR, one entry per CDR3 protein. The data hold about 610,000 distinct CDR3 sequences, with approximately 44% observed a single time. Sequencing was carried out using peripheral blood or thyroid tissue (not recorded which). These receptors were collected from a woman between 18 and 29 years old with Graves' hyperthyroidism. Both conserved end residues are part of each CDR3. D genes are given only for firm matches. Size tells how often a clone was seen (once, few, many) or the class of an expanded clone, and some rows leave it out.

size: many; J: TRBJ1-4; V: TRBV2; D: TRBD1; CDR3: CASRPDRVSDEKLFF; DNA: TGTGCCAGCAGGCCGGACAGGGTTTCGGATGAAAAACTGTTTTTT
size: many; J: TRBJ2-5; V: TRBV4-2; D: .; CDR3: CASSPPTEETQYF; DNA: TGTGCCAGCAGCCCCCCGACTGAAGAGACCCAGTACTTC
size: .; J: TRBJ1-1; V: TRBV7-3; D: TRBD1; CDR3: CASSTDRGGF; DNA: TGTGCCAGCAGTACGGACAGGGGGGGCTTT
size: many; J: TRBJ2-7; V: TRBV5-1; D: TRBD2; CDR3: CASTGVAGGPEQYF; DNA: TGCGCCAGCACCGGGGTAGCGGGAGGGCCCGAGCAGTACTTC
size: .; J: TRBJ1-1; V: TRBV7-2; D: TRBD1; CDR3: CASSPTGTGVHTEAFF; DNA: TGTGCCAGCAGCCCCACCGGGACAGGGGTACACACTGAAGCTTTCTTT
size: .; J: TRBJ1-1; V: TRBV25-1; D: TRBD1; CDR3: CASSEGWTGDTEAFF; DNA: TGTGCCAGCAGTGAAGGATGGACAGGGGACACTGAAGCTTTCTTT
size: .; J: TRBJ1-5; V: TRBV15; D: .; CDR3: CATSKTGNQPQHF; DNA: TGTGCCACCAGCAAAACCGGAAATCAGCCCCAGCATTTT
size: many; J: TRBJ1-5; V: TRBV20-1; D: .; CDR3: CSARIGTGNGAQHF; DNA: TGCAGTGCACGAATCGGGACTGGGAACGGGGCCCAGCATTTT
size: many; J: TRBJ1-1; V: TRBV12-3/TRBV12-4; D: .; CDR3: CASSARSEDTEASF; DNA: TGTGCCAGCAGTGCCCGGAGTGAGGACACTGAAGCTTCCTTT
size: once; J: TRBJ2-7; V: TRBV7-9; D: .; CDR3: CARSLGYSSIGQYF; DNA: TGTGCCCGCAGCTTAGGCTACTCATCGATCGGGCAGTACTTC
size: many; J: TRBJ2-7; V: TRBV6-2/TRBV6-3; D: TRBD2; CDR3: CASSDGTSGLYEQYF; DNA: TGTGCCAGCAGTGACGGGACTAGCGGGCTCTACGAGCAGTACTTC
size: many; J: TRBJ2-7; V: TRBV2; D: TRBD1; CDR3: CASSVGQGPYEQYF; DNA: TGTGCCAGCAGTGTTGGACAGGGCCCATACGAGCAGTACTTC
size: many; J: TRBJ1-5; V: TRBV29-1; D: .; CDR3: CSVGPEPYQPQHF; DNA: TGCAGCGTGGGTCCCGAACCTTATCAGCCCCAGCATTTT
size: many; J: TRBJ1-1; V: TRBV19; D: .; CDR3: CASTQQVNTEAFF; DNA: TGTGCCAGTACTCAACAAGTGAACACTGAAGCTTTCTTT
size: many; J: TRBJ2-7; V: TRBV6-5; D: .; CDR3: CASRSGPNTGEQYF; DNA: TGTGCCAGCAGGTCAGGACCTAACACGGGAGAGCAGTACTTC
size: .; J: TRBJ2-7; V: TRBV6-5; D: TRBD2; CDR3: CASSYRTSGSHEQYF; DNA: TGTGCCAGCAGTTATAGGACTAGCGGTTCCCACGAGCAGTACTTC
size: many; J: TRBJ1-2; V: TRBV3-1; D: TRBD1; CDR3: CASSNRGTNYGYTF; DNA: TGTGCCAGCAGCAACAGGGGGACTAACTATGGCTACACCTTC
size: .; J: TRBJ2-7; V: TRBV12-3/TRBV12-4; D: .; CDR3: CASSTRQATTEQYF; DNA: TGTGCCAGCAGCACTAGACAGGCCACTACGGAGCAGTACTTC
size: many; J: TRBJ1-1; V: TRBV19; D: .; CDR3: CASSIISGAYTEAFF; DNA: TGTGCCAGTAGTATAATATCGGGGGCGTACACTGAAGCTTTCTTT
size: many; J: TRBJ2-2; V: TRBV7-2; D: .; CDR3: CASSLAGTLTGELFF; DNA: TGTGCCAGCAGCTTAGCCGGGACCCTCACCGGGGAGCTGTTTTTT
size: .; J: TRBJ1-1; V: TRBV7-2; D: .; CDR3: CASSFGTRPFF; DNA: TGTGCCAGCAGCTTCGGGACGAGGCCTTTCTTT
size: many; J: TRBJ1-2; V: TRBV6-5; D: TRBD1; CDR3: CASSYKPPGQGASGYTF; DNA: TGTGCCAGCAGTTACAAACCACCGGGACAGGGGGCATCGGGCTACACCTTC
size: many; J: TRBJ1-5; V: TRBV7-2; D: TRBD1; CDR3: CASSSGSGTGIAPQHF; DNA: TGTGCCAGCAGTTCGGGAAGTGGGACAGGGATCGCGCCCCAGCATTTT
size: .; J: TRBJ1-2; V: TRBV7-3; D: .; CDR3: CASSSDEGNGYTF; DNA: TGTGCCAGCAGCTCGGATGAGGGAAATGGCTACACCTTC
size: many; J: TRBJ2-7; V: TRBV7-6; D: .; CDR3: CASTALTTTLTAQYF; DNA: TGTGCCAGCACCGCTTTGACTACCACTTTAACGGCGCAGTACTTC
size: many; J: TRBJ2-6; V: TRBV7-9; D: .; CDR3: CASSPPGGISGANVLTF; DNA: TGTGCCAGCAGCCCCCCCGGGGGAATATCTGGGGCCAACGTCCTGACTTTC
size: .; J: TRBJ1-2; V: TRBV11-2; D: .; CDR3: CASSFGLAGYTF; DNA: TGTGCCAGCAGCTTTGGACTAGCTGGCTACACCTTC
size: .; J: TRBJ1-2; V: TRBV15; D: .; CDR3: CARPSLGAGKNGYTF; DNA: TGTGCTAGACCCTCCCTTGGGGCAGGGAAGAATGGCTACACCTTC
size: .; J: TRBJ1-2; V: TRBV2; D: .; CDR3: CASRLGQYYEQYYGYTF; DNA: TGTGCCAGCAGGTTGGGACAATACTACGAGCAGTACTATGGCTACACCTTC
size: .; J: TRBJ1-1; V: TRBV6-5; D: .; CDR3: CASSYSQLNTEAFF; DNA: TGTGCCAGCAGTTACTCTCAGCTGAACACTGAAGCTTTCTTT
size: many; J: TRBJ1-1; V: TRBV11-3; D: .; CDR3: CASSLVKTAPNTEAFF; DNA: TGTGCCAGCAGCTTAGTCAAGACGGCGCCGAACACTGAAGCTTTCTTT
size: many; J: TRBJ1-2; V: TRBV25-1; D: .; CDR3: CASSGTYGYTF; DNA: TGTGCCAGCAGTGGAACCTATGGCTACACCTTC
size: many; J: TRBJ1-6; V: TRBV15; D: .; CDR3: CATSRQDSPLHF; DNA: TGTGCCACCAGCAGACAGGATTCACCCCTCCACTTT
size: .; J: TRBJ1-1; V: TRBV7-6; D: .; CDR3: CASSAGLAGHTEAFF; DNA: TGTGCCAGCAGCGCGGGACTAGCGGGACACACTGAAGCTTTCTTT
size: .; J: TRBJ2-5; V: TRBV11-1; D: TRBD2; CDR3: CASRTSGRRKETQYF; DNA: TGTGCCAGCAGGACTAGCGGGAGAAGGAAAGAGACCCAGTACTTC
size: many; J: TRBJ1-3; V: TRBV7-9; D: .; CDR3: CASSLIAYSGNTIYF; DNA: TGTGCCAGCAGCTTAATCGCCTACTCTGGAAACACCATATATTTT
size: many; J: TRBJ2-2; V: TRBV7-2; D: .; CDR3: CASSPIKGLNTGELFF; DNA: TGTGCCAGCAGCCCGATTAAGGGGTTGAACACCGGGGAGCTGTTTTTT
size: .; J: TRBJ2-7; V: TRBV29-1; D: .; CDR3: CSSLRYEQYF; DNA: TGCAGCAGTTTAAGGTACGAGCAGTACTTC
size: .; J: TRBJ2-5; V: TRBV5-4; D: TRBD2; CDR3: CASSSELAGGEQETQYF; DNA: TGTGCCAGCAGCTCTGAACTAGCGGGAGGAGAGCAAGAGACCCAGTACTTC
size: many; J: TRBJ1-1; V: TRBV20-1; D: .; CDR3: CSATVGTEAFF; DNA: TGCAGTGCTACGGTTGGGACTGAAGCTTTCTTT
size: .; J: TRBJ1-4; V: TRBV5-5; D: TRBD1; CDR3: CASSWTGVDEKLFF; DNA: TGTGCCAGCAGCTGGACAGGGGTGGATGAAAAACTGTTTTTT
size: .; J: TRBJ1-2; V: TRBV6-4; D: TRBD1; CDR3: CASSGWDRGEGASYTF; DNA: TGTGCCAGCAGTGGCTGGGACAGGGGCGAAGGAGCAAGTTACACCTTC
size: many; J: TRBJ1-5; V: TRBV19; D: .; CDR3: CASSKAGTNSNQPQHF; DNA: TGTGCCAGTAGTAAAGCGGGCACTAATAGCAATCAGCCCCAGCATTTT
size: .; J: TRBJ2-2; V: TRBV15; D: .; CDR3: CATSSVATGELFF; DNA: TGTGCCACCAGCAGCGTAGCGACCGGGGAGCTGTTTTTT
size: many; J: TRBJ2-7; V: TRBV20-1; D: .; CDR3: CSASRGGTYEQYF; DNA: TGCAGTGCTAGCAGGGGGGGAACCTACGAGCAGTACTTC
size: .; J: TRBJ2-1; V: TRBV7-9; D: TRBD2; CDR3: CASSSSGSGIGEQFF; DNA: TGTGCCAGCAGCTCTAGTGGTAGCGGGATAGGTGAGCAGTTCTTC
size: many; J: TRBJ2-7; V: TRBV11-3; D: .; CDR3: CASGIPRSTDVYEQYF; DNA: TGTGCCAGCGGTATCCCCCGGAGCACGGATGTCTACGAGCAGTACTTC
size: many; J: TRBJ1-2; V: TRBV6-2/TRBV6-3; D: .; CDR3: CASSYPTAPYGYTF; DNA: TGTGCCAGCAGTTACCCGACAGCCCCCTATGGCTACACCTTC
size: .; J: TRBJ2-2; V: TRBV5-1; D: .; CDR3: CASSLWAAAGELFF; DNA: TGCGCCAGCAGCTTGTGGGCGGCGGCAGGGGAGCTGTTTTTT
size: many; J: TRBJ2-7; V: TRBV20-1; D: .; CDR3: CSATLDNSYEQYF; DNA: TGCAGTGCAACACTGGACAACTCCTACGAGCAGTACTTC